This entry is about one TCR beta chain. Its antigen is currently unknown. The sample originates from a study of identical twins. A universal primer site came from template switching; cDNA carried unique molecular identifiers. A single record per CDR3 protein comes from TCRdb applying MiXCR to the 5' RACE reads. The sample holds 420,000 or so distinct CDR3 sequences, less than 20% seen once. General study findings and limits: The degree of excess twin sharing was weaker in beta out-of-frame sequences.

Germline-derived CDR1 and CDR2 are MNHEY and SVGEGT. The CDR3 has 15 amino acids. Trimming cost V 1 base and J 2 bases, with 11 bases left between them. The chain has TRBV6-2 or TRBV6-3 and TRBJ2-5; D not certain. This receptor was obtained from a man aged 50-59 years in good health. The sample comprised naive T cells sorted from blood. CDR3 DNA sequence: TGTGCCAGCAGTTACTATACGGCGGTACAAGAGACCCAGTACTTC. Its translation is CASSYYTAVQETQYF.